Listed below are T cell receptor beta chains from one sample, sequenced in a study of T cell repertoires in cytomegalovirus infection. Each CDR3 protein is one row after TCRdb ran MiXCR on the reads. This sample yields some 120,000 distinct CDR3 sequences, of which 32% are seen a single time; 58% belongs to the top ten. These receptors' targets are unknown. The source was CD8+ T cells from cultured PBMCs, collected from culture after CMV antigen stimulation. The receptors stem from a human donor in good health (CMV status not recorded). Some clones in this sample may be carry-over from other donors' samples. Both conserved end residues are part of each CDR3. The D gene is left open where the match is weak. Not every row has a clone size; where given, it reads once, few, many or a size class.

V: TRBV7-3; J: TRBJ1-3; D: -; size: -; DNA: TGTGCCAGCAGCTCACCCGGAGACCCTGGAAACACCATATATTTT; CDR3: CASSSPGDPGNTIYF
V: TRBV3-1; J: TRBJ2-4; D: TRBD2; size: few; DNA: TGTGCCAGCAGCCAAGGGGTTGCGGGGGGCCAAAACATTCAGTACTTC; CDR3: CASSQGVAGGQNIQYF
V: TRBV7-2; J: TRBJ1-1; D: -; size: many; DNA: TGTGCCAGCAGCTCTCCGGGGAACACTGAAGCTTTCTTT; CDR3: CASSSPGNTEAFF
V: TRBV5-4; J: TRBJ2-3; D: -; size: -; DNA: TGTGCCAGCAGAAACGCCGGGTCTGCAGATACGCAGTATTTT; CDR3: CASRNAGSADTQYF
V: TRBV2; J: TRBJ2-3; D: TRBD1; size: few; DNA: TGTGCCAGCAGTGTCCCAAAGGGTCCGACAGGGTTGGACACAGATACGCAGTATTTT; CDR3: CASSVPKGPTGLDTDTQYF
V: TRBV12-3/TRBV12-4; J: TRBJ2-7; D: TRBD1; size: few; DNA: TGTGCCAGCAGTGGGGACAGGGGGCCGTTGGGCTACGAGCAGTACTTC; CDR3: CASSGDRGPLGYEQYF
V: TRBV27; J: TRBJ2-7; D: TRBD1; size: few; DNA: TGTGCCAGCAGCTGGGACAGGGTAAATGAGCAGTACTTC; CDR3: CASSWDRVNEQYF
V: TRBV4-1; J: TRBJ2-7; D: TRBD1; size: few; DNA: TGCGCCAGCAGCCAAGTACCGGGACAGGCATACGAGCAGTACTTC; CDR3: CASSQVPGQAYEQYF
V: TRBV28; J: TRBJ2-1; D: TRBD1; size: -; DNA: TGTGCCCACAGGGGGCTCGGATTGAATGAGCAGTTCTTC; CDR3: CAHRGLGLNEQFF
V: TRBV19; J: TRBJ1-5; D: -; size: -; DNA: TGTGCCAGTAGTCTCCCGACAGCATATAGCAATCAGCCCCAGCATTTT; CDR3: CASSLPTAYSNQPQHF
V: TRBV25-1; J: TRBJ1-2; D: -; size: -; DNA: TGTGCCAGCAGTACCCGGACGGGGGGCTACACCTTC; CDR3: CASSTRTGGYTF
V: TRBV19; J: TRBJ1-5; D: -; size: -; DNA: TGTGCCAGTAGTCGGCAATATAGCAATCAGCCCCAGCATTTT; CDR3: CASSRQYSNQPQHF
V: TRBV6-4; J: TRBJ2-1; D: TRBD1; size: -; DNA: TGTGCCAGCAGTGACTCCGCGCAGGGGGCGCAGTTCTTC; CDR3: CASSDSAQGAQFF
V: TRBV7-8; J: TRBJ2-2; D: -; size: few; DNA: TGTGCCAGCAGCTTAGTTGGTCTAGGAGGCACCGGGGAGCTGTTTTTT; CDR3: CASSLVGLGGTGELFF
V: TRBV27; J: TRBJ2-1; D: TRBD1; size: -; DNA: TGTGCCAGCAGTTATGGACAGGAAAACAATGAGCAGTTCTTC; CDR3: CASSYGQENNEQFF
V: TRBV7-2; J: TRBJ2-2; D: -; size: many; DNA: TGTGCCAGCAGCTTAGACAGGGAACGAATAACCGGGGAGCTGTTTTTT; CDR3: CASSLDRERITGELFF
V: TRBV10-3; J: TRBJ2-3; D: TRBD2; size: -; DNA: TGTGCCACCGCGGGACTAGCGGGGATTATCACTAGCACAGATACGCAGTATTTT; CDR3: CATAGLAGIITSTDTQYF
V: TRBV2; J: TRBJ1-1; D: -; size: -; DNA: TGTGCCAGCAGTGAAAGGATGAACACTGAAGCTTTCTTT; CDR3: CASSERMNTEAFF
V: TRBV20-1; J: TRBJ2-1; D: -; size: -; DNA: TGCAGTGCTAGTCCGGGGAACGGGGGTAGGAATGAGCAGTTCTTC; CDR3: CSASPGNGGRNEQFF
V: TRBV7-9; J: TRBJ2-3; D: TRBD2; size: -; DNA: TGTGCCAGCAGCTTAACTAGCGGGGGGACCTTGGATACGCAGTATTTT; CDR3: CASSLTSGGTLDTQYF
V: TRBV4-1; J: TRBJ1-1; D: TRBD1; size: few; DNA: TGCGCCAGCAGCCAAGGCGTGGCGGGTCGGGACAGGGGGCCGAATGAAGCTTTCTTT; CDR3: CASSQGVAGRDRGPNEAFF
V: TRBV18; J: TRBJ2-5; D: -; size: few; DNA: TGTGCCAGCTCACCAGAAACCGGGACAACGGGGGGCGAGACCCAGTACTTC; CDR3: CASSPETGTTGGETQYF
V: TRBV12-3/TRBV12-4; J: TRBJ1-2; D: TRBD1; size: -; DNA: TGTGCCAGCACCGACAGGGAGGGCTATGGCTACACCTTC; CDR3: CASTDREGYGYTF
V: TRBV27; J: TRBJ2-7; D: TRBD1; size: -; DNA: TGTGCCAGCAGTCCCCAGAGGATGGGACAGGCCTCCTACGAGCAGTACTTC; CDR3: CASSPQRMGQASYEQYF
V: TRBV4-3; J: TRBJ2-7; D: TRBD1; size: few; DNA: TGCGCCAGCAGCCAAGGGACAGGGGACGGAGCCGAGCAGTACTTC; CDR3: CASSQGTGDGAEQYF
V: TRBV7-9; J: TRBJ1-2; D: -; size: -; DNA: TGTGCCAGCAGCTTAGGGCGTCAGCCCTATGGCTACACCTTC; CDR3: CASSLGRQPYGYTF
V: TRBV24-1; J: TRBJ2-1; D: TRBD2; size: few; DNA: TGTGCCACCAGTGGCCGTGCGGGGGGAGACTACAATGAGCAGTTCTTC; CDR3: CATSGRAGGDYNEQFF
V: TRBV27; J: TRBJ2-2; D: -; size: few; DNA: TGTGCCAGCCGTTACGGGGTACCGAACACCGGGGAGCTGTTTTTT; CDR3: CASRYGVPNTGELFF
V: TRBV6-2/TRBV6-3; J: TRBJ2-4; D: -; size: -; DNA: TGTGCCAGCAGTTGGGTTGAAAACATTCAGTACTTC; CDR3: CASSWVENIQYF
V: TRBV15; J: TRBJ2-1; D: -; size: -; DNA: TGTGCCACCAGCAGACCGGGACTTACGAATGAGCAGTTCTTC; CDR3: CATSRPGLTNEQFF
V: TRBV12-3/TRBV12-4; J: TRBJ2-5; D: -; size: many; DNA: TGTGCCAGCAGTAAGCGATGGGGCCAAGAGACCCAGTACTTC; CDR3: CASSKRWGQETQYF
V: TRBV6-1; J: TRBJ2-5; D: TRBD1; size: few; DNA: TGTGCCAGCAGTTTGACCTGGGACAGGAGACAAGAGACCCAGTACTTC; CDR3: CASSLTWDRRQETQYF
V: TRBV11-2; J: TRBJ2-5; D: -; size: many; DNA: TGTGCCAGCAGCTTAGGGGGAGGGGGATTTGAGACCCAGTACTTC; CDR3: CASSLGGGGFETQYF